Following are 5 T cell receptor beta chains from one sample sequenced in a study of blood T cell repertoires in COVID-19. Method: immunoSEQ multiplex PCR; TCRdb's copy keeps in-frame clones and lacks some. The sample carries some 410,000 clones, roughly 88% recorded once. Sequencing was carried out using PBMCs or T cells enriched from blood (not recorded which). Receptor source: a woman younger than 45 with acute COVID-19.

Comments on this clone: Other DNA variants within this sample encode the same CDR3. This chain connects TRBV24-1 to TRBJ2-3; 7 positions agree with TRBD2. V trimming: 5 bases; J trimming: 1 base; junction bases outside the gene matches: 2. CDR1 is KGHDR, CDR2 SFDVKD, per germline. CDR3 length: 14 residues. The CDR3 spells CATSGSGGTDTQYF. DNA for the CDR3: TGTGCCACCAGTGGCAGCGGGGGCACAGATACGCAGTATTTT.

This clone was observed once. V usage is TRBV6-1 and J usage is TRBJ1-3; D remains ambiguous. The CDR3 extends over 15 amino acids. Germline assignment: CDR1 MNHNS and CDR2 SASEGT. The V end lost 0 bases, the J end lost 2 bases, and 8 bases lay between the germline ends. The CDR3 nucleotides read TGTGCCAGCAGTGAAGCGAGCGGGGCTGGAAACACCATATATTTT. Amino acids: CASSEASGAGNTIYF.

The chain uses TRBV6-4 and TRBJ1-5; D unclear. This CDR3 has 13 residues. V lost 3 bases and J 7 bases, leaving 10 bases between the germline ends. Germline V gene sequence: CDR1 MRHNA, CDR2 SNTAGT. The DNA for the CDR3 is TGTGCCAGCAGTGAAGAGGAACTGCAGCCCCAGCATTTT. Protein: CASSEEELQPQHF.

This rearrangement joins TRBV30 to TRBJ1-3; D is possibly TRBD1 (5 bases). The CDR3 has 14 amino acids. V lost 5 bases to trimming and J lost 2 bases, with 13 bases between them. Looked up from germline, CDR1 is GTSNPN and CDR2 is SVGIG (reference sequence). CDR3 bases: TGTGCCTGGTCACCCCCAGGGACTGGAAACACCATATATTTT. This translates into CAWSPPGTGNTIYF. Using reference TRBV30 and TRBJ1-3 for the parts outside the CDR3, the full variable domain is SQTIHQWPATLVQPVGSPLSLECTVEGTSNPNLYWYRQAAGRGLQLLFYSVGIGQISSEVPQNLSASRPQDRQFILSSKKLLLSDSGFYLCAWSPPGTGNTIYFGEGSWLTVV.

This clone was counted only a few times. The rearrangement links TRBV23-1 to TRBJ1-2; D uncertain. TRBV23-1 is recorded as an ORF, its role being uncertain. V shed 2 bases and J shed 8 bases, with 15 bases lying between them. This CDR3 has 14 residues. The CDR3 DNA follows: TGCGCCAGCAGTCAACTGGCCCTCATAGCGGGCTACACCTTC. The encoded protein is CASSQLALIAGYTF.